Shown below are 23 T cell receptor beta chains from a single sample sequenced in a study of shared clonotypes between healthy human individuals (dated by TCRdb to about 2020). To prepare the library, the immunoSEQ multiplex PCR assay was applied. The immuneACCESS repertoire file appears here via TCRdb, limited to in-frame rearrangements. These files lack a portion of the clones; in checked studies, under half of the deficit traces to unresolved V genes, and the cause of the others is not known. In all, the sample holds about 2.2 million clones, and about 93% of those were seen once. Of the sample, around 1.7% is held by the ten largest clones. CD8 naive samples consisted of CD45RO-negative cells that were positively selected for CCR7, yielding a CD45RA+CCR7+ population without TemRA cells. Sequencing was performed on naive CD8+ T cells from PBMCs. This sample's cell subset or site label indicates: CD45RA+CCR7+. All receptors come from a man aged 18 to 29 in good health. Some clones in this sample may be carry-over from other donors' samples.

The J gene is TRBJ1-2, the V gene TRBV11-1, with TRBD1 identical over 7 bases. CDR1 is SGHAT and CDR2 is FQDESV in the germline V gene (reference sequence). The V and J ends lost 5 bases and 2 bases, in that order; junction bases with no gene match: 17. CDR3 size: 18 residues. CDR3 in DNA: TGTGCCAGCAGCCCTCCCGGAGGGAGGGGGCCGCCCAACTATGGCTACACCTTC. Residues: CASSPPGGRGPPNYGYTF. The entire variable domain, with the rest obtained from reference TRBV11-1 and TRBJ1-2, is as follows: EAEVAQSPRYKITEKSQAVAFWCDPISGHATLYWYRQILGQGPELLVQFQDESVVDDSQLPKDRFSAERLKGVDSTLKIQPAELGDSAMYLCASSPPGGRGPPNYGYTFGSGTRLTVV.

V gene TRBV7-2 combines with J gene TRBJ2-2, with D possibly matching TRBD1 (6 bases). The germline CDR1 and CDR2 sequences are SGHTA and FQGNSA. The V end lost 1 base, the J end lost 5 bases, and 11 bases lay between the germline ends. The CDR3 covers 15 residues. DNA of the CDR3: TGTGCCAGCAGCTTAGGACAGGCTAGGACCGGGGAGCTGTTTTTT. Translated, it gives CASSLGQARTGELFF. The entire variable domain, with the rest obtained from reference TRBV7-2 and TRBJ2-2, is as follows: GAGVSQSPSNKVTEKGKDVELRCDPISGHTALYWYRQSLGQGLEFLIYFQGNSAPDKSGLPSDRFSAERTGGSVSTLTIQRTQQEDSAVYLCASSLGQARTGELFFGEGSRLTVL.

The V gene is TRBV19, the J gene TRBJ1-2; no firm D call. Trimming cost V 7 bases and J 0 bases, with 9 bases left between them. CDR1 is LNHDA, CDR2 SQIVND, per germline (reference sequence). The CDR3 is made up of 13 amino acids. The CDR3 DNA is TGTGCCAGTAAAAAGGTAGCTAACTATGGCTACACCTTC. As protein: CASKKVANYGYTF.

The gene calls are TRBV6-5 and TRBJ2-7; no reliable D call. The CDR3 contains 13 residues. V lost 5 bases to trimming and J lost 6 bases, with 14 bases between them. Germline V CDR1 and CDR2: MNHEY, SVGAGI. The CDR3 region has the DNA TGTGCCAGCAGTCCCCCCCCTCCGAGCGAGCAGTACTTC. It yields the protein CASSPPPPSEQYF.

The CDR3 spells CASSLEGQGAAYEQYF. As DNA, the CDR3 is TGTGCCAGCAGCTTAGAAGGGCAGGGGGCGGCCTACGAGCAGTACTTC. The gene calls are TRBV13 and TRBJ2-7, with TRBD1 identical over 8 bases. Per the germline V gene, CDR1 is PRHDT and CDR2 is FYEKMQ (reference sequence). The CDR3 consists of 16 residues. The V segment lost 1 base and the J segment 2 bases; nucleotides outside the gene matches: 7.

V gene TRBV27 combines with J gene TRBJ2-2; 12 nucleotides align to TRBD2. Germline trimming cut 6 bases from V and 6 bases from J; bases unmatched to any gene: 8. This CDR3 region has 16 residues. Germline CDR1 is MNHEY and CDR2 is SMNVEV (reference sequence). CDR3 bases: TGTGCCAGCAGCCTACGACTAGCGGGAGTTGCCGGGGAGCTGTTTTTT. Its translation is CASSLRLAGVAGELFF.

The rearrangement uses TRBV7-6 and TRBJ2-1, with 9 bases identical to TRBD2. This CDR3 has 16 residues. V lost 5 bases to trimming and J lost 5 bases; unmatched junction nucleotides: 10. Germline-derived CDR1 and CDR2 are SGHVS and FNYEAQ. The CDR3 DNA sequence: TGTGCCAGCAGCCTCCGGCTAGCGGGACCCCACAATGAGCAGTTCTTC. This gives the protein CASSLRLAGPHNEQFF.

The chain couples TRBV5-1 to TRBJ2-7; D gene ambiguous. The CDR3 is 13 residues long. Germline assignment: CDR1 SGHRS and CDR2 YFSETQ. V shed 0 bases and J shed 3 bases, with 7 bases lying between them. CDR3 loop: CASSLATNYEQYF. The CDR3 DNA sequence: TGCGCCAGCAGCTTGGCTACGAACTACGAGCAGTACTTC.

To note about this clone: Other DNA sequences in the sample encode the same CDR3. The chain combines TRBV19 with TRBJ2-3, with TRBD1 identical over 8 bases. Germline V lookup: CDR1 LNHDA, CDR2 SQIVND (reference sequence). The CDR3 sequence is 15 residues long. V shed 4 bases and J 0 bases; nucleotides not matched to a gene: 3. CDR3 bases: TGTGCCAGTAGTACCCGGACAGGGAGCACAGATACGCAGTATTTT. Translating gives CASSTRTGSTDTQYF.

The chain combines TRBV6-9 with TRBJ1-5; 10 nucleotides agree with TRBD1. CDR3 size: 15 residues. After removal of 1 base from V and 5 bases from J, the junction contained 2 bases not matched to a gene. Looked up from germline, CDR1 is MNHGY and CDR2 is SVAAGI. CDR3 nucleotides: TGTGCCAGCAGTTATTTTGGGACAGGGGATCAGCCCCAGCATTTT. The encoded protein is CASSYFGTGDQPQHF.

This clone has just one count. V and J are TRBV19 and TRBJ1-2, with no clear D. The germline gives CDR1 LNHDA, CDR2 SQIVND (reference sequence). V lost 5 bases to trimming and J lost 4 bases, with 14 bases between them. This CDR3 has 14 residues. CDR3 nucleotide sequence: TGTGCCAGTAGTCACCGGCCTTCGGGCTATGGCTACACCTTC. Residues: CASSHRPSGYGYTF.

The chain carries TRBV10-3 and TRBJ2-1; 7 bases are shared with TRBD1. Germline CDR1 reads ENHRY; CDR2 reads SYGVKD. V was pared by 0 bases and J by 3 bases, with 5 bases of the junction left unmatched. This CDR3 is 16 amino acids long. CDR3 nucleotide sequence: TGTGCCATCAGTGAGTCCGAGGGGGCCCGCTACAATGAGCAGTTCTTC. This codes for CAISESEGARYNEQFF.

Note on this clone: A much larger clonotype is one base distant, so this may be a read error. The chain couples TRBV27 to TRBJ2-1; 12 bases align to TRBD2. Germline trimming cut 8 bases from V and 5 bases from J; bases unmatched to any gene: 1. CDR3 length equals 13 residues. Germline V gene data show CDR1 as MNHEY and CDR2 as SMNVEV (reference sequence). CDR3 amino acids: CASGLAGHNEQFF. The CDR3 DNA reads TGTGCCAGCGGACTAGCGGGACACAATGAGCAGTTCTTC.

This sequence joins TRBV28 and TRBJ1-3; TRBD1 matches at 8 bases. The V gene end was trimmed by 7 bases and the J gene end by 2 bases; junction bases not matched to a gene: 10. The length of the CDR3 is 16 residues. Germline V gene sequence: CDR1 MDHEN, CDR2 SYDVKM. In nucleotides, the CDR3 is TGTGCCAGCAAAAACGACAGGGGTTCACCTGGAAACACCATATATTTT. This sequence encodes CASKNDRGSPGNTIYF.

The chain joins TRBV27 to TRBJ2-7; D is perhaps TRBD2 (5 bases). The CDR3 runs 13 residues. Trimming removed 4 bases from V and 4 bases from J, with 11 bases in between. Germline V gene lookup returns CDR1 MNHEY and CDR2 SMNVEV (reference sequence). Written as DNA, the CDR3 is TGTGCCAGCAGTTACGGGGTGAAATACGAGCAGTACTTC. This codes for CASSYGVKYEQYF.

This clone was detected a few times. V and J are TRBV5-8 and TRBJ1-2; D remains ambiguous. The CDR3 is 14 residues long. CDR1 and CDR2 from the germline V gene are SGHTS and YDEGEE. V shed 4 bases and J shed 7 bases, with 17 bases lying between them. The CDR3 DNA follows: TGTGCCAGCAGCCCACCGGTGGGATATTCTGGCTACACCTTC. This gives the protein CASSPPVGYSGYTF. The variable domain in full, completed from reference TRBV5-8 and TRBJ1-2, reads EAGVTQSPTHLIKTRGQQATLRCSPISGHTSVYWYQQALGLGLQFLLWYDEGEERNRGNFPPRFSGRQFPNYSSELNVNALELEDSALYLCASSPPVGYSGYTFGSGTRLTVV.

The chain joins TRBV6-1 to TRBJ1-3; 7 bases are a match to TRBD1. CDR1 and CDR2 (germline): MNHNS, SASEGT. Trimming cost V 0 bases and J 2 bases; bases outside gene matches: 7. The CDR3 extends over 17 amino acids. In DNA, the CDR3 is TGTGCCAGCAGTGAAGCGGGAGGGGGCAGGGCTGGAAACACCATATATTTT. Translation gives CASSEAGGGRAGNTIYF.

The CDR3 sequence: CASSVDRTTFHGGELFF. The CDR3 DNA reads as TGTGCCAGCAGCGTAGATCGGACTACCTTTCACGGCGGGGAGCTGTTTTTT. This rearrangement joins TRBV9 to TRBJ2-2, with TRBD2 as a possible D gene (6 bases). CDR3 length: 17 residues. Trimming took 0 bases from V and 7 from J, leaving 19 bases between them. Germline CDR1 reads SGDLS; CDR2 reads YYNGEE.

The chain is built from TRBV7-9 and TRBJ2-7; D is perhaps TRBD1 (6 bases). This CDR3 spans 14 amino acids. V shed 3 bases and J shed 0 bases, with 9 bases lying between them. Germline CDR1 reads SEHNR; CDR2 reads FQNEAQ (reference sequence). The CDR3 loop reads CASSLGHNSYEQYF. The DNA for the CDR3 is TGTGCCAGCAGCTTGGGACACAACTCCTACGAGCAGTACTTC.

The V call is TRBV4-1, the J call TRBJ1-1, with TRBD1 identical over 8 bases. The CDR3 extends over 17 amino acids. CDR1 MGHRA and CDR2 YSYEKL come from the germline V gene. Losses at the gene ends were 0 bases for V and 0 bases for J; bases not matched to a gene: 6. The CDR3 DNA is TGCGCCAGCAGCCAAGAGTGGACAGGGATGATGAACACTGAAGCTTTCTTT. Protein: CASSQEWTGMMNTEAFF.

This clone occurred once. This chain links TRBV7-2 with TRBJ2-7, with 8 bases lining up with TRBD2. Trimming removed 4 bases from V and 0 bases from J; junction bases left unmatched: 8. CDR1 and CDR2 from the germline V gene are SGHTA and FQGNSA. CDR3 length: 16 residues. CDR3 nucleotide sequence: TGTGCCAGCAGCTATCGTATAGCGGGACGCTCCTACGAGCAGTACTTC. Its protein is CASSYRIAGRSYEQYF. The full variable domain, rest sourced from reference TRBV7-2 and TRBJ2-7, is GAGVSQSPSNKVTEKGKDVELRCDPISGHTALYWYRQSLGQGLEFLIYFQGNSAPDKSGLPSDRFSAERTGGSVSTLTIQRTQQEDSAVYLCASSYRIAGRSYEQYFGPGTRLTVT.

The chain links TRBV19 to TRBJ1-2, with TRBD1 identical over 9 bases. Germline V gives CDR1 LNHDA, CDR2 SQIVND (reference sequence). With 7 bases clipped from V and 7 bases from J, the junction kept 13 bases outside the gene matches. CDR3 length equals 15 residues. Here the CDR3 reads CASTDSTGTGFGYTF. The CDR3 DNA sequence: TGTGCCAGTACAGACTCAACCGGGACAGGGTTTGGCTACACCTTC.

V and J are TRBV5-1 and TRBJ2-1; 11 bases match TRBD2. In germline, CDR1 is SGHRS, CDR2 YFSETQ. This CDR3 has 17 residues. The J segment lost 0 bases and the V segment lost 3 bases, leaving 5 bases of the junction unmatched. This CDR3 is CASSWSGTSGSYNEQFF. Here the CDR3 DNA reads TGCGCCAGCAGCTGGTCCGGGACTAGCGGCTCCTACAATGAGCAGTTCTTC.